The clone carrying this T cell receptor (beta chain) was detected a few times. Its matching antigen is unknown. The junction departs from the called germline gene at one end, perhaps through a read error. This entry belongs to a study of OX40 agonist ivuxolimab in advanced cancers. Samples of blood were obtained at baseline, on cycle 4 day 1, and on cycle 7 day 1. The CDR3 has 8 amino acids. Germline V gene sequence: CDR1 SGHNT, CDR2 YYREEE (reference sequence). Study-level results: On average, a greater number of expanded clones characterised CD8+ T cells relative to CD4+. At doses 0.1 to 3.0 mg/kg, CD4+ and CD8+ clones expanded. Certain nonresponders likewise exhibited a low normalized T-cell clonal expansion.

Produced via immunoSEQ multiplex PCR; TCRdb's table is partial and in-frame only. The table lists tens of thousands of clones, 85% of them singletons. The genes are TRBV5-4 and TRBJ1-1; the D is unclear. The sequencing used CD4+ or CD8+ T cells sorted from blood, collected in a trial of the OX40 agonist ivuxolimab. The TCR comes from an adult with an advanced solid tumor such as melanoma, head and neck, liver or kidney cancer. The CDR3 here is CASSSTDF. The CDR3 bases are TGTGCCAGCAGCTCCACCGATTTT.